Described below is a single T cell receptor (beta chain) sequence and its context. In the study's own analysis: How many nucleated cells were present was estimated from reference gene primer amplification. Some clones are missing from TCRdb's copy, which holds only in-frame ones; the method was immunoSEQ multiplex PCR. The V and J calls and clone size are taken from that table; D and trimming were inferred from the DNA. The sample lists around 170,000 clones; roughly four fifths were seen once. These data originate in a study of blood T cell repertoires in COVID-19. Study context: Acute and convalescent COVID-19 specimens originated in the United States, Italy and Spain. PBMCs, B-cell-depleted T cells, or T cells were the source of the cDNA or gDNA that made up the material.

This TCR was sampled from a man aged 25-45 years with active or convalescent COVID-19. The sample taken for sequencing was peripheral blood.

Here the CDR3 DNA reads TGTGCCAGCAGCCAAGATTCCCGGCAGGAACCCTACTCTGGGGCCAACGTCCTGACTTTC. The encoded protein is CASSQDSRQEPYSGANVLTF. The chain combines TRBV3-1 (or the pseudogene TRBV3-2) with TRBJ2-6; no reliable D call. CDR3 size: 20 residues. Per germline, CDR1 LGHDT and CDR2 YNNKEL (reference sequence). Trimming removed 0 bases from V and 0 bases from J, with 18 bases in between.